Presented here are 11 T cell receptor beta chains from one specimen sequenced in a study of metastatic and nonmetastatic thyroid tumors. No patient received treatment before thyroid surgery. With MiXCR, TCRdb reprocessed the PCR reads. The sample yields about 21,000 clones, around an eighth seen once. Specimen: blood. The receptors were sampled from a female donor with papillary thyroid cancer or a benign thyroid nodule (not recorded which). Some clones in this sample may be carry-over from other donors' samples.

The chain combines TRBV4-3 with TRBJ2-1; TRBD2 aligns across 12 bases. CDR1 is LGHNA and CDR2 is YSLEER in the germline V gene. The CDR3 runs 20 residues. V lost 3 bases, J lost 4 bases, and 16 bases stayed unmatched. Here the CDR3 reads CASSQAPSSGGADMYNEQFF. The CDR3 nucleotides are TGCGCCAGCAGCCAGGCCCCTTCTAGCGGGGGGGCCGATATGTACAATGAGCAGTTCTTC.

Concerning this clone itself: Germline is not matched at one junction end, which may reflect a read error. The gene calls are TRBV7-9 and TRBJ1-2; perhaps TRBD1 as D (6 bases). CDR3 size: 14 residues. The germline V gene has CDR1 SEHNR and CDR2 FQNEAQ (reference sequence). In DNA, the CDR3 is TGCGCCAGCAGCTTATGGTACAGGGAGTATGGCTACACCTTC. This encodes CASSLWYREYGYTF.

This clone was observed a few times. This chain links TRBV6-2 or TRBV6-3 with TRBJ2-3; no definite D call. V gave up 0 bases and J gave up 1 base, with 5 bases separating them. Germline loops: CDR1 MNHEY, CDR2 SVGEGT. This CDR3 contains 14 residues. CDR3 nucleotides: TGTGCCAGCAGTTACTCGAGAGGCACAGATACGCAGTATTTT. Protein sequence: CASSYSRGTDTQYF.

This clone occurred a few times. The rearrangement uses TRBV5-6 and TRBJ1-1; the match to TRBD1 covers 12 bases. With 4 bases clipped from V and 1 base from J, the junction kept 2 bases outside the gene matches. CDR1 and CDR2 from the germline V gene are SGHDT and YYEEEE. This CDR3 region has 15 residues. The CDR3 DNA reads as TGTGCCAGCAGCGGGGACAGGGGGCGGAACACTGAAGCTTTCTTT. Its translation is CASSGDRGRNTEAFF. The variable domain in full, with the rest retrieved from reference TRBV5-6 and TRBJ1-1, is DAGVTQSPTHLIKTRGQQVTLRCSPKSGHDTVSWYQQALGQGPQFIFQYYEEEERQRGNFPDRFSGHQFPNYSSELNVNALLLGDSALYLCASSGDRGRNTEAFFGQGTRLTVV.

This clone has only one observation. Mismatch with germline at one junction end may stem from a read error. The CDR3 reads CANSLVGGSYEQYF. The CDR3 DNA reads as TGTGCCAACAGCTTAGTAGGCGGCTCCTACGAGCAGTACTTC. This chain uses TRBV7-2 with TRBJ2-7; D remains unclear. CDR3 size: 14 residues. Germline CDR1 and CDR2: SGHTA and FQGNSA. Full variable domain (remainder filled in from reference TRBV7-2 and TRBJ2-7): GAGVSQSPSNKVTEKGKDVELRCDPISGHTALYWYRQSLGQGLEFLIYFQGNSAPDKSGLPSDRFSAERTGGSVSTLTIQRTQQEDSAVYLCANSLVGGSYEQYFGPGTRLTVT.

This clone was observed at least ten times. For the CDR3, the DNA is TGTGCCAGCAGTTACCGGACAGGGAACACTGAAGCTTTCTTT. Residues: CASSYRTGNTEAFF. This chain uses TRBV6-5 with TRBJ1-1; TRBD1 matches 7 bases. V shed 2 bases and J 1 base; nucleotides not matched to a gene: 1. Germline values: CDR1 MNHEY, CDR2 SVGAGI. This CDR3 spans 14 amino acids.

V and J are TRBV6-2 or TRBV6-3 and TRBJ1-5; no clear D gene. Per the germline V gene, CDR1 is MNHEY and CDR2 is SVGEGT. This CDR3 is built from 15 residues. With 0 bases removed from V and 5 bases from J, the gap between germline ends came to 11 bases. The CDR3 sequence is CASSYSFSKDQPQHF. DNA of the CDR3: TGTGCCAGCAGTTACTCTTTCTCAAAAGATCAGCCCCAGCATTTT.

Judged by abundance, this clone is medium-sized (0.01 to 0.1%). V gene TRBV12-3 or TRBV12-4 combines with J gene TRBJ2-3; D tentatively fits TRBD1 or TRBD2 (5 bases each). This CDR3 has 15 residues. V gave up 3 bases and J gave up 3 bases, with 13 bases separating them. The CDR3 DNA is TGTGCCAGCAGTTTGGTGCAGGGCGGGACAGATACGCAGTATTTT. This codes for CASSLVQGGTDTQYF.

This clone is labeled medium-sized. Here the CDR3 reads CASSPDRGIEAFF. For the CDR3, the DNA is TGTGCCAGCAGTCCTGACAGGGGGATTGAAGCTTTCTTT. The rearrangement joins TRBV2 to TRBJ1-1; 9 bases are a match to TRBD1. The CDR3 is made up of 13 amino acids. V dropped 5 bases and J dropped 7; count of bases not matched to a gene: 5. Germline V gene data show CDR1 as SNHLY and CDR2 as FYNNEI.

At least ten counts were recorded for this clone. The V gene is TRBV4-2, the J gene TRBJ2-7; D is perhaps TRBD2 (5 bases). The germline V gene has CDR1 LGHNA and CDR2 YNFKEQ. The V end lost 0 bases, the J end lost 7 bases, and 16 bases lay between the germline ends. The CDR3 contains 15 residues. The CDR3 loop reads CASSQDLLARREQYF. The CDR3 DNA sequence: TGTGCCAGCAGCCAAGATTTGCTAGCACGGAGGGAGCAGTACTTC.

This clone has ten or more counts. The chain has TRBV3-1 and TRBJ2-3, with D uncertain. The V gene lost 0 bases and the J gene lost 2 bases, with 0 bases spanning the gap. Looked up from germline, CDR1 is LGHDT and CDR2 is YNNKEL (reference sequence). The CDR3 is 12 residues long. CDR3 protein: CASSQDTDTQYF. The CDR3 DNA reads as TGTGCCAGCAGCCAAGACACAGATACGCAGTATTTT.